Listed below are T cell receptor beta chains from one sample, sequenced in a study of quantifying T cell responses using KT2 cells. A single record per CDR3 protein comes from TCRdb applying MiXCR to the UMI-ligation and nested PCR reads. The sample lists around 35,000 distinct CDR3 sequences; around 10% were seen once. The sequencing sample was made of PBMCs spiked with cells of the T cell clone KT2. These TCRs come from a human donor. Each CDR3 is given with its conserved first and last residue. The D gene is left open where the match is weak. Size is omitted from some rows. Given values are once, few, many or a class for expanded clones.

>NA|TRBJ2-3|TRBV11-2|NA
TGTGCCAGCAGCCAGGTCACAGATACGCAGTATTTT
CASSQVTDTQYF
>NA|TRBJ2-6|TRBV5-4|TRBD1
TGTGCCAGCGGCACAGGGGAACGTGGGGCCAACGTCCTGACTTTC
CASGTGERGANVLTF
>NA|TRBJ1-5|TRBV4-2|NA
TGTGCCAGCAGCCAAGAGGTGGCGGCAGGGGTATCTCAGCCCCAGCATTTT
CASSQEVAAGVSQPQHF
>few|TRBJ2-1|TRBV20-1|NA
TGCAGTGCTAAGGGGGGGAGCGTTATAAATGAGCAGTTCTTC
CSAKGGSVINEQFF
>NA|TRBJ2-6|TRBV15|NA
TGTGCCACCAGCAGAGATCCCAGGGCTGGGGCCAACGTCCTGACTTTC
CATSRDPRAGANVLTF
>NA|TRBJ2-2|TRBV4-3|TRBD1
TGCGCCAGCAGTCCCGACAGGGCAAACACCGGGGAGCTGTTTTTT
CASSPDRANTGELFF
>few|TRBJ2-3|TRBV13|TRBD2
TGTGCCAGCAGCTTAGGAGCGGGAGTTTCAGATACGCAGTATTTT
CASSLGAGVSDTQYF
>NA|TRBJ2-3|TRBV12-3/TRBV12-4|NA
TGTGCCAGCAGTTTAATATCGCGATCACGTGCAGATACGCAGTATTTT
CASSLISRSRADTQYF
>many|TRBJ2-7|TRBV2|TRBD1
TGTGCCAGCTTCCACGCAGACAGGGGCTACGAGCAGTACTTC
CASFHADRGYEQYF
>few|TRBJ2-5|TRBV4-1|NA
TGCGCCAGCAGCCAAGATCCGTCAGAACTCCGGGCCAAATCGTACTTC
CASSQDPSELRAKSYF
>NA|TRBJ2-5|TRBV7-9|NA
TGTGCCAGCAGCTTAGCGTCCACGCCGGAGACCCAGTACTTC
CASSLASTPETQYF
>few|TRBJ1-2|TRBV7-2|NA
TGTGCCAGCAGCTTTTCACAGCCCTATGGCTACACCTTC
CASSFSQPYGYTF
>many|TRBJ1-1|TRBV4-3|NA
TGCGCCAGCAGCCTCAGAGGTTCTAGGGTTGGTACTGAAGCTTTCTTT
CASSLRGSRVGTEAFF
>few|TRBJ2-3|TRBV5-6|NA
TGTGCCAGCAGCGGGAAACTAGCAACAGATACGCAGTATTTT
CASSGKLATDTQYF
>few|TRBJ2-3|TRBV2|NA
TGTGCCAGCAGTGACCTTGGCAGTACCACAGATACGCAGTATTTT
CASSDLGSTTDTQYF
>NA|TRBJ1-2|TRBV10-3|NA
TGTGCCATCAGTGAACGGAACTATGGCTACACCTTC
CAISERNYGYTF
>NA|TRBJ2-5|TRBV24-1|TRBD1
TGTGCCACCAGTGATTTGGAGTCCTGGACAGGTGGCGAGACCCAGTACTTC
CATSDLESWTGGETQYF
>many|TRBJ1-4|TRBV5-1|NA
TGCGCCAGCAGCCCGACGGGTGCGGGCGAAAAACTGTTTTTT
CASSPTGAGEKLFF
>many|TRBJ2-7|TRBV2|NA
TGTGCCAGCACCCCCCAGAGCGCAGGGACCTACGAGCAGTACTTC
CASTPQSAGTYEQYF
>few|TRBJ2-1|TRBV7-2|TRBD2
TGTGCCAGCGGGTGGGGGGGCAATGAGCAGTTCTTC
CASGWGGNEQFF
>NA|TRBJ2-7|TRBV11-2|TRBD2
TGTGCCAGCAGCTGGTTTAGCGGGATAACCTACGAGCAGTACTTC
CASSWFSGITYEQYF
>many|TRBJ2-1|TRBV3-1|NA
TGTGCCAGCAGCCAAGTTCGGTTACGGGCGAGCGCAACCTACAATGAGCAGTTCTTC
CASSQVRLRASATYNEQFF
>many|TRBJ2-7|TRBV5-1|NA
TGCGCCAGCAGCTTGGAAGGAGGTCTCTACGAGCAGTACTTC
CASSLEGGLYEQYF
>few|TRBJ2-7|TRBV4-1|NA
TGCGCCAGCAGCCAAGATCCCGACAGTAACGAGCAGTACTTC
CASSQDPDSNEQYF
>NA|TRBJ1-1|TRBV10-3|TRBD1
TGTGCCATCAGTGATTCGCGACAGGGGACGAACACTGAAGCTTTCTTT
CAISDSRQGTNTEAFF
>many|TRBJ1-5|TRBV29-1|NA
TGCAGCGTGGGACACGATAGCAATCAGCCCCAGCATTTT
CSVGHDSNQPQHF
>NA|TRBJ1-1|TRBV6-5|NA
TGTGCCAGCATTATGAACACTGAAGCTTTCTTT
CASIMNTEAFF
>NA|TRBJ1-4|TRBV3-1|NA
TGTGCCAGCAGCCTGGGCACCGCGGGGGAAAAACTGTTTTTT
CASSLGTAGEKLFF
>many|TRBJ2-3|TRBV20-1|TRBD2
TGCAGTGCGGGCGGGAGGCCGGGCACAGATACGCAGTATTTT
CSAGGRPGTDTQYF
>NA|TRBJ1-1|TRBV9|NA
TGTGCCAGCAGCTCACTGGGGGGGGCGCGCACTGAAGCTTTCTTT
CASSSLGGARTEAFF
>many|TRBJ1-3|TRBV5-5|TRBD1
TGTGCCAGCAGCTTGTTAGGGGGCTTTGGAAACACCATATATTTT
CASSLLGGFGNTIYF